Presented here are 8 T cell receptor beta chains from one specimen sequenced in a study of T cell responses to AZD1222 COVID-19 vaccine. Method: immunoSEQ multiplex PCR; TCRdb's copy keeps in-frame clones and lacks some. This table holds over 95,000 clones, just over 90% found once. The material was peripheral blood, obtained on day 0 of AZD1222 vaccination. The receptors shown here come from an adult in good health.

This chain links TRBV6-5 with TRBJ1-1; no firm D call. This CDR3 comprises 13 residues. Germline CDR1 and CDR2: MNHEY and SVGAGI. V dropped 6 bases and J dropped 0 bases, with 8 bases sitting between them. This CDR3 reads CASRVTMNTEAFF. DNA for the CDR3: TGTGCCAGCAGGGTTACGATGAACACTGAAGCTTTCTTT.

J is TRBJ1-1 and V is TRBV4-2; D possibly corresponds to TRBD1 (5 bases). V was shortened by 5 bases and J by 1 base, with 14 bases between the two germline ends. CDR3 length: 15 amino acids. Germline V gives CDR1 LGHNA, CDR2 YNFKEQ. The CDR3 region is CASSFTGEENTEAFF. CDR3 DNA sequence: TGTGCCAGCAGCTTCACGGGGGAAGAGAACACTGAAGCTTTCTTT.

The chain carries TRBV6-4 and TRBJ2-7; D is perhaps TRBD2 (6 bases). CDR3 length: 13 amino acids. The V end was cut by 0 bases, the J end by 6 bases, with 9 bases between. CDR1 is MRHNA, CDR2 SNTAGT, per germline. CDR3 in DNA: TGTGCCAGCAGTGACTCAGCGGGTACCGAGCAGTACTTC. Residues: CASSDSAGTEQYF.

This chain uses TRBV7-2 with TRBJ2-3; 8 bases are shared with TRBD2. V lost 0 bases and J lost 6; bases outside the gene matches: 8. The V gene's germline CDR1 is SGHTA and CDR2 FQGNSA. This CDR3 contains 16 residues. The CDR3 nucleotides are TGTGCCAGCAGCTTAGCCAGCGGGGGCCCCAGGGATACGCAGTATTTT. Its translation: CASSLASGGPRDTQYF.

This chain joins TRBV7-2 and TRBJ2-5, with D perhaps TRBD1 or TRBD2 (6 bases each). In germline, CDR1 is SGHTA, CDR2 FQGNSA. CDR3 length equals 14 residues. V was cut by 5 bases and J by 4 bases, with 14 bases left in between. CDR3 residues: CASSRTGTRETQYF. The CDR3 nucleotides are TGTGCCAGCAGCCGCACAGGGACTCGAGAGACCCAGTACTTC.

The chain links TRBV9 to TRBJ1-5; no clear D. V lost 2 bases and J lost 0, with 3 bases in between. The CDR3 has 13 residues. Per germline, CDR1 SGDLS and CDR2 YYNGEE. CDR3 DNA: TGTGCCAGCAGCGTGGCTAGCAATCAGCCCCAGCATTTT. Its translation is CASSVASNQPQHF.

DNA of the CDR3: TGCGCCAGCAGCCCAGGGAGGGACACTGAAGCTTTCTTT. This gives the protein CASSPGRDTEAFF. The chain is built from TRBV5-1 and TRBJ1-1, with a weak D call TRBD1 (5 bases). Germline CDR1 is SGHRS and CDR2 is YFSETQ. Trimming left V 4 bases short and J 3 bases short, with 10 bases between. The CDR3 sequence is 13 residues long.

This clone was detected a few times. This sequence joins TRBV29-1 and TRBJ2-7; 9 bases fit TRBD1. The CDR3 length is 14 residues. J was trimmed by 0 bases and V by 4 bases; bases with no gene match: 4. The germline V gene has CDR1 SQVTM and CDR2 ANQGSEA. CDR3 sequence: CSVVGTGSSYEQYF. CDR3 DNA sequence: TGCAGCGTTGTCGGGACAGGGAGCTCCTACGAGCAGTACTTC.